The sequence of this T cell receptor (beta chain) was determined in a study of memory CD4+ T cells and cytomegalovirus serostatus. For the study at large: Donors were healthy Belgian adults, 8 to 10 CMV seropositive and under 30 seronegative.

Whole-study results and caveats: Each of around 69 CMV-associated TCRbeta sequences occurred in one to five individuals.

Comment on this clone: Its antigen is not known.

Repertoires were generated with immunoSEQ multiplex PCR, while TCRdb's copy carries only in-frame clones and drops some. The sample carries some 27,000 clones, less than 80% recorded once. Single viable CD3+CD4+CD8-CD45RO+ cells were sorted as the memory CD4+ T cells. Serostatus was set by detecting CMV pp150, pp28, p38, p52 IgG. This TCR came from an adult in good health and CMV-seronegative. Sequencing was done on a sample of memory CD4+ T cells from blood.

The CDR3 reads CASSQDHDLEQYF. The CDR3 coding sequence is TGCGCCAGCAGCCAAGATCACGACCTCGAGCAGTACTTC. The V call is TRBV4-3, the J call TRBJ2-7; D is uncertain. V gave up 0 bases and J gave up 6 bases, with 9 bases separating them. The CDR3 consists of 13 residues. Germline lookup yields CDR1 LGHNA and CDR2 YSLEER.